This TCR beta chain derives from a study of control samples from healthy donors and cancer patients. Some clones are missing from TCRdb's copy, which holds only in-frame ones; the method was immunoSEQ multiplex PCR. The sample has 50,000 or so clones; 93% are singletons. The CDR3 extends over 14 amino acids. Germline lookup yields CDR1 MDHEN and CDR2 SYDVKM. Deletions cut 2 bases from V and 2 bases from J, with 7 bases between. The chain has TRBV28 and TRBJ1-3; D unclear. The sequenced material came from PBMCs. This sequence originates from a woman in her forties or fifties with head and neck cancer. The DNA of the CDR3 is TGTGCCAGCAGTTTAGCCCACCCTGGAAACACCATATATTTT. This encodes CASSLAHPGNTIYF.